This T cell receptor beta chain was identified in a study of identical twins. Study-level points and caveats: Fewer insertions were carried by abundant cord blood beta clonotypes, but none was seen in memory repertoires. For out-of-frame beta sequences, excess twin sharing was weaker.

Germline assignment: CDR1 MNHNS and CDR2 SASEGT. This CDR3 comprises 15 residues. The V segment lost 1 base and the J segment 4 bases; nucleotides outside the gene matches: 5. One entry per CDR3 protein, called by TCRdb with MiXCR from the 5' RACE reads. The data show roughly 190,000 distinct CDR3 sequences, 15% seen once. This clonotype came up many times. The antigen is unknown. These data were also filed under a second study, of T cells expressing NK-cell markers. According to that study: Sequencing of TCR beta repertoires drew on sorted CD3+CD56+NKG2C+, CD3+CD56+NKG2C- and CD3+CD56-NKG2C+ T cells. An anti-gamma-delta TCR antibody confined sorting to alpha-beta TCR T cells across several of the experiments.

This TCR was recovered from a woman aged 18-29 years in good health. The source material was CD8+ T cells sorted from blood. V usage is TRBV6-1 and J usage is TRBJ2-3, with TRBD1 matching over 7 bases. The CDR3 is CASSEGFQGADTQYF. The CDR3 DNA reads as TGTGCCAGCAGTGAAGGGTTCCAGGGGGCAGATACGCAGTATTTT.